This T cell receptor beta chain was sequenced for a study of T cells in Graves' hyperthyroidism and ophthalmopathy. This clonotype was detected ten times or more. From RNA transcripts, TCR beta CDR3 regions were amplified. HTBI primers were used for first-round RT-PCR of the TCR CDR3. TCRdb re-called the multiplex PCR reads with MiXCR, one entry per CDR3 protein. The sample lists 610,000 or so distinct CDR3 sequences, about 43% occurring once. The ends lost 6 bases at V and 6 bases at J; junction bases unmatched: 9. CDR1 and CDR2 from the germline V gene are MNHEY and SVGAGI. The CDR3 consists of 15 residues.

The V call is TRBV6-5, the J call TRBJ2-2; 8 bases match TRBD1. The sample was peripheral blood or thyroid tissue (not recorded which). The sequence came from a woman younger than 30 with Graves' hyperthyroidism. CDR3 residues: CASRERTGLAGELFF. The CDR3 DNA is TGTGCCAGCAGGGAACGGACAGGGCTCGCCGGGGAGCTGTTTTTT.